A selection of T cell receptor beta chains follows, all from one sample in a study of blood T cells in healthy people across ages. TCRdb re-analysed the 5' RACE reads in MiXCR, keeping a single row per CDR3 protein. The sample shows 650,000 to 800,000 distinct CDR3 sequences, about 42% of them seen only once. Sequencing was done on a sample of blood. The origin of the receptors is a man aged 55 to 70 in good health. Each CDR3 is given with its conserved first and last residue. Fields, in order: D gene, J gene, V gene, clone size, CDR3 DNA, CDR3 protein. The D gene is left open where the match is weak. Clone size appears in some rows only: once, few, many, or a class for an expanded clone.

D gene: TRBD1
J gene: TRBJ2-3
V gene: TRBV20-1
clone size: .
CDR3 DNA: TGCAGTGCTAGACAACCTCCGGGACAGGGGAGCGCAGATACGCAGTATTTT
CDR3 protein: CSARQPPGQGSADTQYF

D gene: .
J gene: TRBJ1-2
V gene: TRBV27
clone size: few
CDR3 DNA: TGTGCCAGCAGTTTCGAGGGGAGCGATGGCTACACCTTC
CDR3 protein: CASSFEGSDGYTF

D gene: .
J gene: TRBJ2-3
V gene: TRBV25-1
clone size: .
CDR3 DNA: TGTGCCAGCAGTGAAAGGAGAGGGTATACGCAGTATTTT
CDR3 protein: CASSERRGYTQYF

D gene: .
J gene: TRBJ2-7
V gene: TRBV6-2/TRBV6-3
clone size: .
CDR3 DNA: TGTGCCAGCAGAGGAGCGGGACAGGTCTACGAGCAGTACTTC
CDR3 protein: CASRGAGQVYEQYF

D gene: TRBD1
J gene: TRBJ2-5
V gene: TRBV6-2/TRBV6-3
clone size: .
CDR3 DNA: TGTGCCAGCCGTCCGAAGACAGGGGGTTGGGAGACCCAGTACTTC
CDR3 protein: CASRPKTGGWETQYF

D gene: TRBD2
J gene: TRBJ2-3
V gene: TRBV20-1
clone size: many
CDR3 DNA: TGCAGTGCTAGAGATAGTCTAGCGGGGGCCACAGATACGCAGTATTTT
CDR3 protein: CSARDSLAGATDTQYF

D gene: TRBD1
J gene: TRBJ2-5
V gene: TRBV27
clone size: few
CDR3 DNA: TGTGCCAGCCAGAAGAATGAGGGGGCAAGAGTTCGAGAGACCCAGTACTTC
CDR3 protein: CASQKNEGARVRETQYF

D gene: .
J gene: TRBJ1-1
V gene: TRBV6-5
clone size: few
CDR3 DNA: TGTGCCAGCAGTTCGTCAATTCGGAGAATGAACACTGAAGCTTTCTTT
CDR3 protein: CASSSSIRRMNTEAFF

D gene: .
J gene: TRBJ2-1
V gene: TRBV10-3
clone size: .
CDR3 DNA: TGTGCCATCAGTGACGCGAGAAGTGTAGGTTCGGCCTACAATGAGCAGTTCTTC
CDR3 protein: CAISDARSVGSAYNEQFF

D gene: .
J gene: TRBJ2-1
V gene: TRBV27
clone size: .
CDR3 DNA: TGTGCCAGCAGTTGGAGGGGAAACTCCTACAATGAGCAGTTCTTC
CDR3 protein: CASSWRGNSYNEQFF

D gene: .
J gene: TRBJ1-5
V gene: TRBV12-3/TRBV12-4
clone size: .
CDR3 DNA: TGTGCCAGCAGTTCCGGGACGTCCAATCAGCCCCAGCATTTT
CDR3 protein: CASSSGTSNQPQHF

D gene: TRBD2
J gene: TRBJ2-1
V gene: TRBV6-2/TRBV6-3
clone size: .
CDR3 DNA: TGTGCCAGCAGGCGGGGGACCACCTACAATGAGCAGTTCTTC
CDR3 protein: CASRRGTTYNEQFF

D gene: TRBD2
J gene: TRBJ2-3
V gene: TRBV5-1
clone size: .
CDR3 DNA: TGCGCCGGCAGCCCCTCGGGACTATCAACAGATACGCAGTATTTT
CDR3 protein: CAGSPSGLSTDTQYF

D gene: TRBD2
J gene: TRBJ2-3
V gene: TRBV5-6
clone size: .
CDR3 DNA: TGTGCCAGCAGCTTGGTTGTCCTAGCGGGGGGCACAGATACGCAGTATTTT
CDR3 protein: CASSLVVLAGGTDTQYF

D gene: TRBD2
J gene: TRBJ2-1
V gene: TRBV4-1
clone size: few
CDR3 DNA: TGCGCCAGCAGCCAAGGATTAGTTGGACTAGCGGGCTACAATGAGCAGTTCTTC
CDR3 protein: CASSQGLVGLAGYNEQFF

D gene: .
J gene: TRBJ1-3
V gene: TRBV7-9
clone size: .
CDR3 DNA: TGTGCCAGCAGCTCGGGGGGGGGCCTTGGAAACACCATATATTTT
CDR3 protein: CASSSGGGLGNTIYF

D gene: TRBD2
J gene: TRBJ2-3
V gene: TRBV30
clone size: .
CDR3 DNA: TGTGCCTGGAGCTTCTTAGGTCTAGCGGGGTCAGATACGCAGTATTTT
CDR3 protein: CAWSFLGLAGSDTQYF

D gene: .
J gene: TRBJ2-5
V gene: TRBV3-1
clone size: many
CDR3 DNA: TGTGCCAGCAGCAGGAACCAAGAGACCCAGTACTTC
CDR3 protein: CASSRNQETQYF

D gene: .
J gene: TRBJ2-4
V gene: TRBV29-1
clone size: .
CDR3 DNA: TGCAGCGTAACCACCGGGACAGCCAAAAACATTCAGTACTTC
CDR3 protein: CSVTTGTAKNIQYF

D gene: TRBD1
J gene: TRBJ1-2
V gene: TRBV5-1
clone size: .
CDR3 DNA: TGCGCCAGCAGCTTGGCCTTAGGGACAGGGGGCGTGAGGGACTATGGCTACACCTTC
CDR3 protein: CASSLALGTGGVRDYGYTF

D gene: .
J gene: TRBJ2-7
V gene: TRBV5-5
clone size: .
CDR3 DNA: TGTGCCAGCAGCTTGGCCGGGGGGCAGTACAATGAGCAGTACTTC
CDR3 protein: CASSLAGGQYNEQYF

D gene: .
J gene: TRBJ2-6
V gene: TRBV10-3
clone size: .
CDR3 DNA: TGTGCCATCAGTCAGGGCGCCTCTGGGGCCAACGTCCTGACTTTC
CDR3 protein: CAISQGASGANVLTF

D gene: .
J gene: TRBJ2-3
V gene: TRBV4-3
clone size: once
CDR3 DNA: TGCGCCGGCAGCCAAGATCCGGCAGTCTCAGATACGCAGTATTTT
CDR3 protein: CAGSQDPAVSDTQYF

D gene: TRBD2
J gene: TRBJ2-1
V gene: TRBV5-5
clone size: few
CDR3 DNA: TGTGCCAGCAGCTTGGCACATAGCGGGAGCCTCAATGAGCAGTTCTTC
CDR3 protein: CASSLAHSGSLNEQFF

D gene: .
J gene: TRBJ2-5
V gene: TRBV20-1
clone size: few
CDR3 DNA: TGCAGTGCTAAGGGGCCCAGCCAGCTCGGGACCCAGTACTTC
CDR3 protein: CSAKGPSQLGTQYF

D gene: .
J gene: TRBJ1-4
V gene: TRBV28
clone size: few
CDR3 DNA: TGTGCCAGCAGTTTAGGAGACAGAGTTCTCAATGAAAAACTGTTTTTT
CDR3 protein: CASSLGDRVLNEKLFF

D gene: .
J gene: TRBJ2-5
V gene: TRBV7-8
clone size: .
CDR3 DNA: TGTGCCAGCAGCACCTCTTCGGCAACTAGCCATCACCAAGAGACCCAGTACTTC
CDR3 protein: CASSTSSATSHHQETQYF

D gene: .
J gene: TRBJ2-1
V gene: TRBV7-8
clone size: few
CDR3 DNA: TGTGCCAGCAGCTCCTCGTGGACTATGGAGACCCAGTTCTTC
CDR3 protein: CASSSSWTMETQFF

D gene: TRBD1
J gene: TRBJ1-6
V gene: TRBV6-2/TRBV6-3
clone size: .
CDR3 DNA: TGTGCCAGCAGTTACGCGGGGACAGCTAATTCACCCCTCCACTTT
CDR3 protein: CASSYAGTANSPLHF

D gene: TRBD1
J gene: TRBJ2-7
V gene: TRBV11-3
clone size: .
CDR3 DNA: TGTGCCAGCAGCCCGGGACAGGGGCGGACCTACGAGCAGTACTTC
CDR3 protein: CASSPGQGRTYEQYF

D gene: .
J gene: TRBJ2-3
V gene: TRBV3-1
clone size: once
CDR3 DNA: TGTGCCAGCAGCCAGACCACTTCGAGGAACAGCCAGTATTTT
CDR3 protein: CASSQTTSRNSQYF

D gene: TRBD2
J gene: TRBJ2-7
V gene: TRBV11-2
clone size: .
CDR3 DNA: TGTGCCAGCAGGAAAAAAGGGACTAGCGGGGCCCCCTACGAGCAGTACTTC
CDR3 protein: CASRKKGTSGAPYEQYF

D gene: TRBD1
J gene: TRBJ2-7
V gene: TRBV9
clone size: .
CDR3 DNA: TGTGCCAGCAGCATGGGTCTCCCGGGACAGGGGACCTACGAGCAGTACTTC
CDR3 protein: CASSMGLPGQGTYEQYF

D gene: .
J gene: TRBJ2-2
V gene: TRBV7-3
clone size: .
CDR3 DNA: TGTGCCAGCAGCCGGGACTTGAACACCGGGGAGCTGTTTTTT
CDR3 protein: CASSRDLNTGELFF

D gene: .
J gene: TRBJ2-6
V gene: TRBV6-5
clone size: .
CDR3 DNA: TGTGCCAGCAGTTACTCTGGGTATGGTAACCCTGGGGCCAACGTCCTGACTTTC
CDR3 protein: CASSYSGYGNPGANVLTF

D gene: TRBD2
J gene: TRBJ2-5
V gene: TRBV28
clone size: many
CDR3 DNA: TGTGCCAGCAGTTTCTCCAGCGGGGGTCAAGAGACCCAGTACTTC
CDR3 protein: CASSFSSGGQETQYF

D gene: TRBD1
J gene: TRBJ1-2
V gene: TRBV6-5
clone size: few
CDR3 DNA: TGTGCCAGCAGGACACCGGGACAGCCAAGCGGCTACACCTTC
CDR3 protein: CASRTPGQPSGYTF

D gene: .
J gene: TRBJ1-2
V gene: TRBV14
clone size: .
CDR3 DNA: TGTGCCAGCAGCCAATCGTTCGCAGCCTATGGCTACACCTTC
CDR3 protein: CASSQSFAAYGYTF

D gene: TRBD2
J gene: TRBJ2-7
V gene: TRBV5-1
clone size: many
CDR3 DNA: TGCGCCAGCAGCCTGCAACCCGGGACTAGCGGTTACGAGCAGTACTTC
CDR3 protein: CASSLQPGTSGYEQYF

D gene: TRBD1
J gene: TRBJ1-4
V gene: TRBV7-6
clone size: .
CDR3 DNA: TGTGCCAGCAGCTTAAACAGAGGACAGGGGGGCGAAAAACTGTTTTTT
CDR3 protein: CASSLNRGQGGEKLFF

D gene: .
J gene: TRBJ1-4
V gene: TRBV6-5
clone size: .
CDR3 DNA: TGTGCCAGCAGTGACTCGTCCAACCCTGAAAAACTGTTTTTT
CDR3 protein: CASSDSSNPEKLFF

D gene: .
J gene: TRBJ2-7
V gene: TRBV7-2
clone size: .
CDR3 DNA: TGTGCCAGCAGCTTAAGGGCCTCTAGCAGGAGCTCCTACGAGCAGTACTTC
CDR3 protein: CASSLRASSRSSYEQYF

D gene: .
J gene: TRBJ2-2
V gene: TRBV4-2
clone size: once
CDR3 DNA: TGTGCCAGCAGCCAAGATCGCAGGGGGGGGCAGGCCAACACCGGGGAGCTGTTTTTT
CDR3 protein: CASSQDRRGGQANTGELFF

D gene: .
J gene: TRBJ2-1
V gene: TRBV4-1
clone size: .
CDR3 DNA: TGCGCCAGCAGCCCGGGACCTACGGTAGGCAATGAGCAGTTCTTC
CDR3 protein: CASSPGPTVGNEQFF

D gene: TRBD2
J gene: TRBJ2-3
V gene: TRBV11-2
clone size: many
CDR3 DNA: TGTGCCAGCAGCATGACTAGCGGGCCGTCAGATACGCAGTATTTT
CDR3 protein: CASSMTSGPSDTQYF

D gene: .
J gene: TRBJ1-2
V gene: TRBV12-3/TRBV12-4
clone size: .
CDR3 DNA: TGTGCCAGCAGTTTTTCAGGGACCTATGGCTACACCTTC
CDR3 protein: CASSFSGTYGYTF

D gene: .
J gene: TRBJ2-7
V gene: TRBV27
clone size: few
CDR3 DNA: TGTGCCAGCAGTTTTCGTCCGGGGTGGGAGCAGTACTTC
CDR3 protein: CASSFRPGWEQYF

D gene: TRBD1
J gene: TRBJ2-3
V gene: TRBV28
clone size: few
CDR3 DNA: TGTGCCAGCACCCCTCCGGGGACAGGGTCAGATACGCAGTATTTT
CDR3 protein: CASTPPGTGSDTQYF

D gene: .
J gene: TRBJ1-4
V gene: TRBV4-3
clone size: .
CDR3 DNA: TGCGCCAGCAGCCAATCGGACAGAGATAACGAAAAACTGTTTTTT
CDR3 protein: CASSQSDRDNEKLFF